The present entry profiles one T cell receptor (beta chain) with its context. This record belongs to a study of blood T cell repertoires in COVID-19. Across the whole study: PBMCs, B-cell-depleted T cells, or T cells provided the cDNA or gDNA that made up the material.

Researchers sorted participants into cohorts using their self-reported clinical history. Only in-frame clones appear in the TCRdb table, and some are missing; sequencing was by immunoSEQ multiplex PCR. Of roughly 320,000 clones in the sample, approximately 90% were seen once. Sequences were obtained from PBMCs or T cells enriched from blood (not recorded which). This TCR was recovered from a man aged 25-40 years who had recovered from COVID-19.

Written as DNA, the CDR3 is TGTGCCAGTATGGGGCAGGGGGCCCGTCAAGCGGACTATGGCTACACCTTC. This translates into CASMGQGARQADYGYTF. The J gene is TRBJ1-2, the V gene TRBV19; the match to TRBD1 covers 8 bases. Unmatched junction bases numbered 16, after V lost 7 bases and J lost 3 bases. Germline CDR1 is LNHDA and CDR2 is SQIVND (reference sequence). The CDR3 has 17 amino acids.